This entry lists 21 T cell receptor beta chains sequenced from one sample in a study of CD8+ T cells in alopecia areata. The sequencing template was cDNA reverse transcribed from extracted RNA. TCRdb's copy holds only in-frame clones and misses some; the assay was immunoSEQ multiplex PCR. The repertoire has 95,000 to 100,000 clones, around 55% of them found once; the top ten carry 15% to 17%. The treatment denotes: oral pan-JAK inhibitor, 5-10 mg twice daily. Here the sequenced sample was CD8+ T cells sorted from blood, taken at week 4, from a patient treated with tofacitinib. The source is a human donor with alopecia areata.

This clone has a single count. The V call is TRBV4-1, the J call TRBJ2-1, with D perhaps TRBD1 or TRBD2 (5 bases each). Trimming removed 6 bases at V and 10 bases at J, with 16 bases between. This CDR3 spans 13 amino acids. The germline CDR1 and CDR2 sequences are MGHRA and YSYEKL. Written as DNA, the CDR3 is TGCGCCAGCAGGGAGCTGACAGCGGAGGAGCAGTTCTTC. Protein sequence: CASRELTAEEQFF.

This chain's CDR3 is CASSFSQVSETQYF. The CDR3, as DNA: TGTGCCAGCAGTTTTTCTCAGGTGTCAGAGACCCAGTACTTC. V gene TRBV27 combines with J gene TRBJ2-5; D ambiguous. In germline, CDR1 is MNHEY, CDR2 SMNVEV (reference sequence). Trimming shortened V by 3 bases and J by 4 bases, and 12 bases separated the two germline ends. CDR3 length: 14 amino acids.

The chain links TRBV2 to TRBJ2-5; TRBD2 might be the D (6 bases). The CDR3 covers 15 residues. In germline, CDR1 is SNHLY, CDR2 FYNNEI. The V gene lost 1 base and the J gene lost 4 bases, with 13 bases spanning the gap. The CDR3 reads CASSEGTEGAETQYF. The DNA of the CDR3 is TGTGCCAGCAGTGAAGGGACGGAGGGAGCAGAGACCCAGTACTTC.

Only a few counts were recorded for this clone. The CDR3 spells CASSERNVLIDTQYF. CDR3 coding DNA: TGCGCCAGCAGCGAAAGAAACGTCCTCATAGATACGCAGTATTTT. The rearrangement uses TRBV5-1 and TRBJ2-3; the D is unclear. The CDR3 has 15 amino acids. Germline CDR1 reads SGHRS; CDR2 reads YFSETQ. The ends were cut back, 4 bases at V and 5 bases at J, with 17 bases in the middle.

This clone was counted a few times. The chain carries TRBV7-8 and TRBJ2-3; 9 bases match TRBD2. The CDR3 loop spans 15 amino acids. J was trimmed by 0 bases and V by 6 bases; bases with no gene match: 4. Germline V gene data show CDR1 as SGHVS and CDR2 as FQNEAQ. The CDR3 nucleotides read TGTGCCAGCAGGATTCTAGCGGGAAGCACAGATACGCAGTATTTT. Protein: CASRILAGSTDTQYF.

The genes are TRBV7-9 and TRBJ2-7, with TRBD1 as a possible D gene (6 bases). Trimming pared 4 bases from V and 5 bases from J, leaving 9 bases between. Germline values: CDR1 SEHNR, CDR2 FQNEAQ (reference sequence). The CDR3 has 12 amino acids. The CDR3 spells CASSWGRNEQYF. CDR3 nucleotides: TGTGCCAGCAGCTGGGGGCGGAACGAGCAGTACTTC.

The V gene is TRBV7-9, the J gene TRBJ2-1, with 8 bases lining up with TRBD2. The CDR3 extends over 15 amino acids. After removal of 0 bases from V and 4 bases from J, the junction contained 2 bases not matched to a gene. Germline-derived CDR1 and CDR2 are SEHNR and FQNEAQ (reference sequence). The CDR3 DNA reads as TGTGCCAGCAGCTTAGCTAGCGGGGATTACAATGAGCAGTTCTTC. This sequence encodes CASSLASGDYNEQFF. Drawing the rest from reference TRBV7-9 and TRBJ2-1, the complete variable domain is DTGVSQNPRHKITKRGQNVTFRCDPISEHNRLYWYRQTLGQGPEFLTYFQNEAQLEKSRLLSDRFSAERPKGSFSTLEIQRTEQGDSAMYLCASSLASGDYNEQFFGPGTRLTVL.

This clone turned up a few times. The CDR3 sequence is CSVDGLVSEQFF. The CDR3 nucleotides are TGCAGCGTTGACGGACTCGTCAGTGAGCAGTTCTTC. The V and J genes are TRBV29-1 and TRBJ2-1; the D gene is possibly TRBD2 (5 bases). This CDR3 comprises 12 residues. The germline gives CDR1 SQVTM, CDR2 ANQGSEA. Trimming shortened V by 3 bases and J by 9 bases, and 12 bases separated the two germline ends.

In this sample, this clone turned up a few times. The rearrangement uses TRBV27 and TRBJ1-1; no firm D call. This CDR3 contains 14 residues. In germline, CDR1 is MNHEY, CDR2 SMNVEV (reference sequence). V lost 7 bases and J lost 5, with 17 bases in between. CDR3 DNA sequence: TGTGCCAGCATCCTTTATCTCGGGGATACTGAAGCTTTCTTT. This sequence encodes CASILYLGDTEAFF.

This clone was seen a handful of times. This sequence joins TRBV6-5 and TRBJ2-3; D is uncertain. The germline V gene encodes CDR1 MNHEY and CDR2 SVGAGI. This CDR3 comprises 13 residues. Between the trimmed V and J ends, which lost 0 bases and 2 bases, there was a span of 3 bases. The CDR3, as DNA: TGTGCCAGCAGTTACTCCGACACAGATACGCAGTATTTT. Residues: CASSYSDTDTQYF.

For this clone: A read error may account for a junction end that differs from germline. The V call is TRBV29-1, the J call TRBJ2-2; D call uncertain. From germline, CDR1 is SQVTM and CDR2 ANQGSEA. There are 13 residues in the CDR3. CDR3 coding DNA: TGCAGCGTGGAAGAGATGAACACCGGGGAGCTGTTTTTT. It encodes CSVEEMNTGELFF.

V and J are TRBV9 and TRBJ1-5; unclear D gene. The CDR3 spans 14 residues. The V and J ends lost 0 bases and 3 bases respectively, with 7 bases between them. Per the germline V gene, CDR1 is SGDLS and CDR2 is YYNGEE. The CDR3 spells CASSVGQANQPQHF. CDR3 nucleotide sequence: TGTGCCAGCAGCGTAGGGCAGGCCAATCAGCCCCAGCATTTT.

The chain carries TRBV30 and TRBJ2-3; perhaps TRBD2 as D (5 bases). CDR1 and CDR2 from the germline V gene are GTSNPN and SVGIG (reference sequence). V lost 5 bases and J lost 2, with 17 bases in between. CDR3 size: 15 residues. Written as DNA, the CDR3 is TGTGCCTGGGCCGCAGGCAGCGGTCTCACAGATACGCAGTATTTT. Translating gives CAWAAGSGLTDTQYF.

This clone was picked up one time. V and J are TRBV4-1 and TRBJ1-1, with unresolved D. CDR1 is MGHRA, CDR2 YSYEKL, per germline. The CDR3 covers 15 residues. The ends were cut back, 6 bases at V and 0 bases at J, with 14 bases in the middle. The CDR3 nucleotides read TGCGCCAGCAGGAGAAGCTGGTACCTGAACACTGAAGCTTTCTTT. Amino acid sequence: CASRRSWYLNTEAFF.

The chain has TRBV10-1 and TRBJ2-6; D gene unclear. V lost 0 bases, J lost 2 bases, and 8 bases lay in between. CDR3 length: 16 residues. CDR1 is WNHNN, CDR2 SYGVQD, per germline (reference sequence). The CDR3 here is CASSESAPPGANVLTF. Written as DNA, the CDR3 is TGCGCCAGCAGTGAGTCGGCCCCCCCTGGGGCCAACGTCCTGACTTTC.

The gene calls are TRBV7-2 and TRBJ1-1; the D gene is possibly TRBD1 (6 bases). V gave up 3 bases and J gave up 6 bases, with 14 bases separating them. Germline V CDR1 and CDR2: SGHTA, FQGNSA. The CDR3 spans 14 residues. Here the CDR3 reads CASSFQTGKAEAFF. CDR3 sequence (DNA): TGTGCCAGCAGCTTCCAAACAGGGAAGGCTGAAGCTTTCTTT.

The chain links TRBV20-1 to TRBJ2-5; D remains ambiguous. Trimming took off 3 bases at V and 7 bases at J, with 6 bases between the two ends. The CDR3 is made up of 10 amino acids. CDR1 DFQATT and CDR2 SNEGSKA come from the germline V gene (reference sequence). The CDR3 DNA follows: TGCAGTGCTAGGATGGGGACCCAGTACTTC. Translating it yields CSARMGTQYF.

This clone has more than one count but fewer than ten. The chain is built from TRBV5-1 and TRBJ2-1, with a possible D match to TRBD2 (6 bases). The CDR3 covers 12 residues. V was clipped by 4 bases and J by 10 bases, with 12 bases between them. Looked up from germline, CDR1 is SGHRS and CDR2 is YFSETQ. The CDR3 loop reads CASSVGTREQFF. The CDR3 nucleotides read TGCGCCAGCAGCGTCGGGACTCGAGAGCAGTTCTTC. The variable domain in full, with the rest retrieved from reference TRBV5-1 and TRBJ2-1, is KAGVTQTPRYLIKTRGQQVTLSCSPISGHRSVSWYQQTPGQGLQFLFEYFSETQRNKGNFPGRFSGRQFSNSRSEMNVSTLELGDSALYLCASSVGTREQFFGPGTRLTVL.

This clone is a singleton in its sample. V gene TRBV7-9 combines with J gene TRBJ2-5; the D gene is possibly TRBD1 (6 bases). The CDR3 extends over 15 amino acids. Germline CDR1 is SEHNR and CDR2 is FQNEAQ (reference sequence). V was trimmed by 4 bases and J by 4 bases, leaving 16 bases between them. The chain's CDR3 is CASSSWTDLPETQYF. CDR3 DNA sequence: TGTGCCAGCAGCTCTTGGACAGACCTTCCAGAGACCCAGTACTTC.

CDR3 amino acids: CASSPIGTAGNQPQHF. The DNA for the CDR3 is TGTGCCAGCAGTCCGATTGGGACAGCCGGAAATCAGCCCCAGCATTTT. This rearrangement joins TRBV27 to TRBJ1-5; 7 bases are shared with TRBD1. This CDR3 is built from 16 residues. CDR1 and CDR2 (germline): MNHEY, SMNVEV (reference sequence). V lost 5 bases, J lost 4 bases, and 11 bases stayed unmatched.

This clone was seen a handful of times. This chain links TRBV7-2 with TRBJ2-1; D gene uncertain. This CDR3 has 14 amino acids. From germline, CDR1 is SGHTA and CDR2 FQGNSA. The V end lost 5 bases, the J end lost 0 bases, and 8 bases lay between the germline ends. The CDR3 nucleotides are TGTGCCAGCAGCCACTGGAGCTCCTACAATGAGCAGTTCTTC. Its translation is CASSHWSSYNEQFF. The full variable domain, in which reference TRBV7-2 and TRBJ2-1 provide the parts outside the CDR3, is GAGVSQSPSNKVTEKGKDVELRCDPISGHTALYWYRQSLGQGLEFLIYFQGNSAPDKSGLPSDRFSAERTGGSVSTLTIQRTQQEDSAVYLCASSHWSSYNEQFFGPGTRLTVL.